Following are 27 T cell receptor beta chains from one sample sequenced in a study of cytomegalovirus exposure and HLA in healthy donors (dated by TCRdb to 2016 to 2017). The library was built by means of the immunoSEQ multiplex PCR assay. A mixture of 60 forward primers for TCR Vbeta segments and 13 reverse primers for TCR Jbeta segments was used in the multiplex PCR. What TCRdb holds here is the immuneACCESS table cut down to in-frame rearrangements. Part of the clones is not present; checked against another copy, under half of the missing clones reflect an unresolved V gene, and the others are unexplained. The sample table lists roughly 67,000 clones, approximately 80% of them with a count of one. Jointly, the top ten make up less than 3% of the sample. Sequencing used PBMCs. These receptors were obtained from a woman under 40 in good health and CMV-seronegative.

The rearrangement joins TRBV18 to TRBJ1-4; D gene uncertain. Germline-derived CDR1 and CDR2 are KGHSH and LQKENI. Trimming left V 3 bases short and J 7 bases short, with 12 bases between. The CDR3 is 14 residues long. DNA of the CDR3: TGTGCCAGCTCACCGCCGCAGACACCTGAAAAACTGTTTTTT. This encodes CASSPPQTPEKLFF.

The chain combines TRBV6-1 with TRBJ1-1, with TRBD1 matching over 7 bases. This CDR3 is 14 amino acids long. The ends lost 7 bases at V and 0 bases at J; junction bases unmatched: 5. Looked up from germline, CDR1 is MNHNS and CDR2 is SASEGT. CDR3 region: CASTTRGVNTEAFF. The CDR3 DNA sequence: TGTGCCAGCACCACCAGGGGGGTGAACACTGAAGCTTTCTTT.

This sequence joins TRBV7-7 and TRBJ2-1, with TRBD1 matching 10 bases. This CDR3 spans 18 amino acids. V shed 5 bases, J shed 4 bases, and the junction held 14 bases outside the gene matches. CDR1 and CDR2 (germline): SSHAT, FNYEAQ (reference sequence). The CDR3 here is CASSPNAPRDRGYNEQFF. DNA for the CDR3: TGTGCCAGCAGCCCCAATGCCCCGCGGGACAGGGGATACAATGAGCAGTTCTTC.

The chain combines TRBV6-1 with TRBJ1-5, with 7 bases identical to TRBD1. Looked up from germline, CDR1 is MNHNS and CDR2 is SASEGT. The CDR3 spans 16 residues. Unmatched junction bases numbered 5, after V lost 1 base and J lost 2 bases. This CDR3 reads CASSEGEGAGNQPQHF. CDR3 DNA: TGTGCCAGCAGTGAAGGAGAGGGGGCGGGCAATCAGCCCCAGCATTTT.

This clone showed up just a few times. This chain uses TRBV9 with TRBJ1-3; 7 positions agree with TRBD1. This CDR3 spans 14 amino acids. The trim removed 0 bases at V and 7 bases at J, leaving 4 bases unmatched. In germline, CDR1 is SGDLS, CDR2 YYNGEE. The CDR3 sequence is CASSVAGGSNTIYF. The CDR3 nucleotides are TGTGCCAGCAGCGTAGCAGGGGGGTCGAACACCATATATTTT.

The chain joins TRBV9 to TRBJ2-2; a weak D match, TRBD1 (5 bases). The CDR3 length is 16 residues. Trimming removed 0 bases at V and 9 bases at J, with 18 bases between. Germline CDR1 reads SGDLS; CDR2 reads YYNGEE. CDR3 protein: CASSVVSQASYRELFF. CDR3 in DNA: TGTGCCAGCAGCGTAGTATCACAGGCATCGTACCGGGAGCTGTTTTTT.

The rearrangement uses TRBV10-3 and TRBJ2-3; 13 bases map to TRBD2. The V gene's germline CDR1 is ENHRY and CDR2 SYGVKD. The V segment lost 7 bases and the J segment 2 bases; nucleotides outside the gene matches: 6. The CDR3 sequence is 16 residues long. This CDR3 reads CAITRTSGGTTDTQYF. As DNA, the CDR3 is TGTGCCATCACTCGGACTAGCGGGGGTACCACAGATACGCAGTATTTT.

In its sample, this clone was seen a few times. The chain employs TRBV5-1 and TRBJ2-7; 9 bases map to TRBD1. CDR1 and CDR2 from the germline V gene are SGHRS and YFSETQ. Germline trimming cut 3 bases from V and 5 bases from J; bases unmatched to any gene: 15. CDR3 length: 17 amino acids. CDR3 DNA: TGCGCCAGCAGCTCTCTTCTTCCGGGACAGGGCGGACACGAGCAGTACTTC. It yields the protein CASSSLLPGQGGHEQYF.

This sequence joins TRBV12-5 and TRBJ2-7; the D is unclear. Trimming pared 1 base from V and 3 bases from J, leaving 7 bases between. CDR1 LGHNT and CDR2 FRNRAP come from the germline V gene. The CDR3 has 13 residues. DNA of the CDR3: TGTGCTAGTGGTTTGGGGCACCTCTACGAGCAGTACTTC. Residues: CASGLGHLYEQYF.

The chain links TRBV4-2 to TRBJ2-7; D may be TRBD2 (6 bases). Per germline, CDR1 LGHNA and CDR2 YNFKEQ. Trimming pared 4 bases from V and 5 bases from J, leaving 15 bases between. This CDR3 contains 14 residues. The CDR3 DNA sequence: TGTGCCAGCAGCCCAGGTGCGGGGCAGGACGAGCAGTACTTC. Residues: CASSPGAGQDEQYF.

The chain is built from TRBV5-1 and TRBJ2-3; 7 positions match TRBD1. The germline V gene has CDR1 SGHRS and CDR2 YFSETQ. CDR3 length: 16 residues. J gave up 6 bases and V 0 bases, and 10 bases lay outside the gene matches. In DNA form, the CDR3 reads TGCGCCAGCAGCTTGGGTGGACAGGTAGTGGTGGATACGCAGTATTTT. As protein: CASSLGGQVVVDTQYF.

The CDR3 DNA is TGTGCCAGTAGTCCCGGGGGGGACAGGGTGAGGAGGGAGACCCAGTACTTC. Translated, it gives CASSPGGDRVRRETQYF. The chain couples TRBV19 to TRBJ2-5; TRBD1 might be the D (9 bases). Between the trimmed V and J ends, which lost 5 bases and 5 bases, there was a span of 24 bases. Germline V gives CDR1 LNHDA, CDR2 SQIVND (reference sequence). The CDR3 spans 17 residues.

Worth noting for this clone: Germline and junction disagree at one end, which may indicate a read error. V is TRBV7-9 and J is TRBJ1-2; D gene unclear. Germline V gives CDR1 SEHNR, CDR2 FQNEAQ (reference sequence). This CDR3 spans 15 amino acids. The CDR3 reads CSSSHRQLGFYGYTF. DNA of the CDR3: TGTTCCAGCAGTCACCGCCAGCTAGGATTTTATGGCTACACCTTC. Combining the CDR3 with reference TRBV7-9 and TRBJ1-2 gives the whole variable domain DTGVSQNPRHKITKRGQNVTFRCDPISEHNRLYWYRQTLGQGPEFLTYFQNEAQLEKSRLLSDRFSAERPKGSFSTLEIQRTEQGDSAMYLCSSSHRQLGFYGYTFGSGTRLTVV.

The rearrangement links TRBV6-5 to TRBJ1-2; TRBD1 matches at 7 bases. There are 13 residues in the CDR3. After removal of 2 bases from V and 4 bases from J, the junction contained 1 base not matched to a gene. Germline V gene lookup returns CDR1 MNHEY and CDR2 SVGAGI. CDR3: CASSYGQAYGYTF. In nucleotides, the CDR3 is TGTGCCAGCAGTTACGGACAGGCCTATGGCTACACCTTC.

This sequence joins TRBV28 and TRBJ1-5; D remains unclear. The V and J ends lost 4 bases and 4 bases respectively, with 14 bases between them. The germline CDR1 and CDR2 sequences are MDHEN and SYDVKM. The length of the CDR3 is 15 residues. This chain's CDR3 is CASSWSPGYNQPQHF. CDR3 coding DNA: TGTGCCAGCAGTTGGTCCCCGGGGTATAATCAGCCCCAGCATTTT.

CDR3 bases: TGTGCCAGCAGCTTGGGTTCAGCAGGGCGGGGGACTGAAGCTTTCTTT. This encodes CASSLGSAGRGTEAFF. This chain uses TRBV5-4 with TRBJ1-1; perhaps TRBD1 as D (5 bases). This CDR3 contains 16 residues. CDR1 SGHNT and CDR2 YYREEE come from the germline V gene (reference sequence). V was clipped by 0 bases and J by 5 bases, with 17 bases between them.

This chain connects TRBV29-1 to TRBJ1-1; the match to TRBD1 covers 10 bases. The V segment lost 0 bases and the J segment 1 base; nucleotides outside the gene matches: 11. The CDR3 runs 18 residues. Germline-derived CDR1 and CDR2 are SQVTM and ANQGSEA. The CDR3 loop reads CSVEDLSRDRGGNTEAFF. In nucleotides, the CDR3 is TGCAGCGTTGAAGATCTAAGCAGGGACAGGGGAGGGAACACTGAAGCTTTCTTT.

The CDR3 region has the DNA TGTGCCAGCAGTCAATCTGGAGCACGCCATTATAATTCACCCCTCCACTTT. Its translation: CASSQSGARHYNSPLHF. This sequence joins TRBV25-1 and TRBJ1-6; D is undetermined. The V gene's germline CDR1 is MGHDK and CDR2 SYGVNS. The V gene lost 5 bases and the J gene lost 4 bases, with 18 bases spanning the gap. This CDR3 region has 17 residues.

The chain links TRBV19 to TRBJ2-5, with 9 bases lining up with TRBD1. Matching the DNA end better, TRBJ2-7 makes the J call doubtful. The CDR3 extends over 16 amino acids. Germline V CDR1 and CDR2: LNHDA, SQIVND (reference sequence). The CDR3 DNA sequence: TGTGCCAGTAGTATAACCCTGGACAGGGGAAAGGACGAGCAGTACTTC. Its protein product is CASSITLDRGKDEQYF.

The chain carries TRBV4-3 and TRBJ2-2, with 8 nucleotides matching TRBD1. Germline V lookup: CDR1 LGHNA, CDR2 YSLEER. The CDR3 spans 16 residues. With V trimmed by 0 bases and J by 4 bases, 4 bases remained unmatched. The CDR3: CASSQDEGQATGELFF. For the CDR3, the DNA is TGCGCCAGCAGCCAAGATGAGGGACAGGCCACCGGGGAGCTGTTTTTT.

The chain uses TRBV30 and TRBJ2-2; D is perhaps TRBD2 (7 bases). V was clipped by 5 bases and J by 6 bases, with 16 bases between them. The CDR3 has 14 amino acids. The germline CDR1 and CDR2 sequences are GTSNPN and SVGIG (reference sequence). CDR3 sequence reads: CAWVLPGGPGELFF. For the CDR3, the DNA is TGTGCCTGGGTACTTCCGGGGGGCCCCGGGGAGCTGTTTTTT.

Concerning this clone: Relative to the germline gene, one junction end is altered; a read error may explain this. Here the CDR3 DNA reads TGTGCCAGCTCCGACGAGCAGTACTTC. Protein product: CASSDEQYF. The chain joins TRBV6-5 to TRBJ2-7; D gene uncertain. CDR1 and CDR2 (germline): MNHEY, SVGAGI. The CDR3 covers 9 residues.

This clone was detected a few times. CDR3 coding DNA: TGTGCGGCGGGCCCCTACGAGCAGTACTTC. Its protein product is CAAGPYEQYF. J is TRBJ2-7 and V is TRBV6-5; weak D call: TRBD2 (5 bases). CDR1 MNHEY and CDR2 SVGAGI come from the germline V gene. There are 10 residues in the CDR3.

This chain connects TRBV4-1 to TRBJ2-7, with 10 bases matching TRBD1. Germline CDR1 is MGHRA and CDR2 is YSYEKL. V shed 3 bases and J 4 bases; nucleotides not matched to a gene: 3. This CDR3 spans 14 amino acids. CDR3 nucleotide sequence: TGCGCCAGCAGCCAGGGACAGGGGTCTTACGAGCAGTACTTC. It specifies CASSQGQGSYEQYF.

The chain carries TRBV28 and TRBJ2-1; D perhaps matches TRBD2 (5 bases). This CDR3 has 15 amino acids. Germline lookup yields CDR1 MDHEN and CDR2 SYDVKM. The V end lost 3 bases, the J end lost 7 bases, and 16 bases lay between the germline ends. CDR3 protein: CASSFRSARVNEQFF. The CDR3 coding sequence is TGTGCCAGCAGTTTTCGGTCAGCGAGGGTAAATGAGCAGTTCTTC. The complete variable domain, with remaining parts taken from reference TRBV28 and TRBJ2-1, reads DVKVTQSSRYLVKRTGEKVFLECVQDMDHENMFWYRQDPGLGLRLIYFSYDVKMKEKGDIPEGYSVSREKKERFSLILESASTNQTSMYLCASSFRSARVNEQFFGPGTRLTVL.

There are a few counts of this clone. The V call is TRBV19, the J call TRBJ1-5, with D perhaps TRBD1 (6 bases). V was cut by 5 bases and J by 2 bases, with 7 bases left in between. This CDR3 contains 13 residues. In germline, CDR1 is LNHDA, CDR2 SQIVND (reference sequence). The CDR3 loop is CASSWTGNQPQHF. The CDR3 DNA is TGTGCCAGTAGTTGGACAGGCAATCAGCCCCAGCATTTT.

The rearrangement uses TRBV18 and TRBJ2-7; tentative D call: TRBD1 (6 bases). V dropped 2 bases and J dropped 1 base, with 9 bases sitting between them. The CDR3 extends over 14 amino acids. CDR1 and CDR2 from the germline V gene are KGHSH and LQKENI. CDR3 in amino acids: CASSPDTGSYEQYF. The CDR3 DNA reads TGTGCCAGCTCACCAGACACAGGGTCCTACGAGCAGTACTTC.